What follows are 11 T cell receptor beta chains derived from one specimen sequenced in a study of cytomegalovirus exposure and HLA in healthy donors. Amplification used 60 Vbeta primers and 13 Jbeta primers. Some clones are missing from TCRdb's copy, which holds only in-frame ones; the method was immunoSEQ multiplex PCR. The sample records 100,000 to 150,000 clones, 80% to 90% being singletons. Input material: PBMCs. The source of these receptors is a woman between 40 and 55 years old in good health and CMV-seropositive.

CDR3 sequence (DNA): TGTGCCAGTAGCCTCGACAGGGCGGCTGAAGCTTTCTTT. Translating it yields CASSLDRAAEAFF. The chain recombines TRBV19 with TRBJ1-1; 7 nucleotides match TRBD1. V was pared by 6 bases and J by 6 bases, with 7 bases of the junction left unmatched. This CDR3 is 13 amino acids long. Germline CDR1 is LNHDA and CDR2 is SQIVND (reference sequence). Based on the CDR3 plus reference TRBV19 and TRBJ1-1, the full variable domain is DGGITQSPKYLFRKEGQNVTLSCEQNLNHDAMYWYRQDPGQGLRLIYYSQIVNDFQKGDIAEGYSVSREKKESFPLTVTSAQKNPTAFYLCASSLDRAAEAFFGQGTRLTVV.

This rearrangement joins TRBV15 to TRBJ2-4; TRBD1 matches at 11 bases. The CDR3 is made up of 14 amino acids. With V trimmed by 7 bases and J by 8 bases, 7 bases remained unmatched. Germline-derived CDR1 and CDR2 are LNHNV and YYDKDF (reference sequence). DNA for the CDR3: TGTGCCACCAAAGAGGGGACAGGGGGGTACATTCAGTACTTC. Amino acid sequence: CATKEGTGGYIQYF.

This clone was found a few times. The chain recombines TRBV9 with TRBJ2-1; possibly TRBD2 for D (5 bases). This CDR3 spans 15 amino acids. Trimming left V 3 bases short and J 9 bases short, with 19 bases between. Germline V gene lookup returns CDR1 SGDLS and CDR2 YYNGEE. The CDR3 sequence is CASSGGGLVLGEQFF. CDR3 nucleotide sequence: TGTGCCAGCAGCGGCGGAGGACTCGTACTGGGTGAGCAGTTCTTC.

This chain links TRBV2 with TRBJ1-1; tentatively, D is TRBD1 (5 bases). The CDR3 covers 16 residues. CDR1 is SNHLY and CDR2 is FYNNEI in the germline V gene. Trimming took off 1 base at V and 4 bases at J, with 16 bases between the two ends. The CDR3 loop is CASSEGIGRGGTEAFF. In DNA, the CDR3 is TGTGCCAGCAGTGAAGGGATTGGCCGGGGGGGCACTGAAGCTTTCTTT.

The V call is TRBV6-1, the J call TRBJ2-3; tentatively, D is TRBD2 (6 bases). The CDR3 runs 14 residues. Between the trimmed V and J ends, which lost 10 bases and 0 bases, there was a span of 14 bases. Germline values: CDR1 MNHNS, CDR2 SASEGT. CDR3 sequence reads: CANKLAFSTDTQYF. CDR3 coding DNA: TGTGCCAACAAACTAGCTTTTAGCACAGATACGCAGTATTTT.

This chain uses TRBV2 with TRBJ2-5, with TRBD2 as a possible D gene (5 bases). There are 15 residues in the CDR3. Trimming cost V 3 bases and J 9 bases, with 20 bases left between them. Germline V lookup: CDR1 SNHLY, CDR2 FYNNEI. CDR3 amino acids: CASSDTRNRPGAQYF. Here the CDR3 DNA reads TGTGCCAGCAGTGATACTCGGAACCGCCCCGGGGCCCAGTACTTC.

This chain connects TRBV5-8 to TRBJ1-2, with TRBD1 identical over 7 bases. Germline V lookup: CDR1 SGHTS, CDR2 YDEGEE. CDR3 length: 17 amino acids. The ends lost 1 base at V and 2 bases at J; junction bases unmatched: 11. CDR3 region: CASSLRGRGRGNYGYTF. The CDR3 bases are TGTGCCAGCAGCTTGCGGGGGCGCGGCAGGGGGAACTATGGCTACACCTTC.

The chain employs TRBV10-3 and TRBJ2-1; D is ambiguous. The V gene lost 3 bases and the J gene lost 9 bases, with 6 bases spanning the gap. CDR1 is ENHRY, CDR2 SYGVKD, per germline. There are 11 residues in the CDR3. In DNA form, the CDR3 reads TGTGCCATCAGTGAACCCGGTGAGCAGTTCTTC. The encoded protein is CAISEPGEQFF.

The chain links TRBV18 to TRBJ1-1, with a tentative D call TRBD1 (5 bases). Germline V CDR1 and CDR2: KGHSH, LQKENI. The CDR3 is made up of 15 amino acids. Trimming stripped 0 bases from V and 0 bases from J, with 8 bases between. Here the CDR3 reads CASSPPTGMNTEAFF. CDR3 DNA sequence: TGTGCCAGCTCACCACCCACAGGAATGAACACTGAAGCTTTCTTT. Drawing the rest from reference TRBV18 and TRBJ1-1, the complete variable domain is NAGVMQNPRHLVRRRGQEARLRCSPMKGHSHVYWYRQLPEEGLKFMVYLQKENIIDESGMPKERFSAEFPKEGPSILRIQQVVRGDSAAYFCASSPPTGMNTEAFFGQGTRLTVV.

The rearrangement uses TRBV18 and TRBJ2-5, with D maybe TRBD2 (6 bases). V lost 6 bases, J lost 2 bases, and 10 bases lay in between. CDR1 and CDR2 from the germline V gene are KGHSH and LQKENI. This CDR3 has 13 residues. CDR3 sequence reads: CASSLGGQETQYF. Written as DNA, the CDR3 is TGTGCCAGCTCCCTCGGGGGTCAAGAGACCCAGTACTTC.

This rearrangement joins TRBV6-5 to TRBJ2-5; TRBD1 aligns across 9 bases. Germline values: CDR1 MNHEY, CDR2 SVGAGI. This CDR3 contains 15 residues. Losses at the gene ends were 4 bases for V and 11 bases for J; bases not matched to a gene: 14. The CDR3 region is CASSSGTGRWEEQYF. Written as DNA, the CDR3 is TGTGCCAGCAGTTCCGGGACAGGGAGATGGGAAGAGCAGTACTTC.